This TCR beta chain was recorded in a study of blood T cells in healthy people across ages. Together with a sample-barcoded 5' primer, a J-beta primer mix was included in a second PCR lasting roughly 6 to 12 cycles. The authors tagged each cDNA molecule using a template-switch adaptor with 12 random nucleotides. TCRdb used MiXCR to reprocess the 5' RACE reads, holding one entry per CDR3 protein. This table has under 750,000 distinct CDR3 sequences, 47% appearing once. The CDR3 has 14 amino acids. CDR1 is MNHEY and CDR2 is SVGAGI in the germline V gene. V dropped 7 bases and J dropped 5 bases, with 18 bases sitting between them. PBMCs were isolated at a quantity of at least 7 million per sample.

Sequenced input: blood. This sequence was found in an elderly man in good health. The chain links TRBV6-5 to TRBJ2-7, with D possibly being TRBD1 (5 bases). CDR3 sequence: CASMTRQGIDEQYF. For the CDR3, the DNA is TGTGCCAGCATGACCCGCCAGGGAATCGACGAGCAGTACTTC.